Sequencing of this TCR beta chain was carried out in a study of identical twins (dated by TCRdb to the mid-2010s). Background on the whole study: To test whether fetal clonotypes persist, the study used deep sequencing on TCR alpha and beta repertoires from monozygotic twins, unrelated adults of various ages, and cord blood. To rule out contamination, the twin experiments were replicated at different times with different library preparation protocols.

Measured from the cysteine to the phenylalanine, the CDR3 is 14 residues long. Here the CDR3 DNA is all that survives: 42 bases in frame from base 1. Germline trimming: 0 bases from V, 4 bases from J; junction bases outside gene matches: 1. CDR1 and CDR2 were assigned from the germline V gene as MGHRA and YSYEKL. Turning to this clonotype: What antigen it recognizes has not been identified. Base quality data are lacking; no much larger clone is found one base away.

Overall study results and their limits: Excess twin sharing in beta out-of-frame sequences was weaker because fewer shared sequences lowered the signal-to-noise ratio. Zero-insertion analyses could be partly confounded by invariant T cells such as MAIT and iNKT, although diverse VJ usage argued against such confounding for most clonotypes. Fewer insertions were carried by abundant cord blood beta clonotypes; a weaker similar trend was observed in young adult naive repertoires, while no such trend was observed in memory repertoires. Because the same donors could not be followed over many years, conclusions were based on cross-sectional statistical analysis. Out-of-frame TCR alpha sharing in monozygotic twins was systematically underestimated by recombination models, whereas sharing between unrelated individuals was in agreement with the recombination models. Compared with coincidental sharing between unrelated individuals, an excess of low generation-probability sequences was observed among out-of-frame TCR alpha sequences shared between twins.

Libraries were constructed by 5' RACE. Sequencer: Illumina HiSeq 2000. Template switching added a universal primer binding site, and the final cDNA carried a unique molecular identifier that allowed TCR cDNA molecules to be counted accurately. Specific primers in the conserved constant-segment region were used to synthesize first-strand cDNA for TCR alpha and beta chains. To control for contamination, each cDNA library was double barcoded with a SMART-Mk sample barcode plus Illumina barcodes. Two successive PCR steps introduced TruSeq adapter sequences along with Illumina sample barcodes. The Illumina HiSeq platform was used with custom primers to sequence TCR alpha and beta cDNA libraries. On the authors' methods: MiGEC was used to process raw reads and extract unique molecular identifiers, and MiXCR was used to find CDR3 positions. Recombination models were inferred per individual with the repgenHMM and IGoR tools using an EM algorithm. The analysis of shared clonotypes was done with the tcR package in R, with sharing normalized by the product of cloneset sizes. To study raw recombination without the effects of thymic and clonal selection, out-of-frame nonproductive sequences were analyzed. TCRdb ran its own pipeline on the public reads, namely fastp trimming at Q25 and MiXCR clone calling, and kept in-frame beta chains. Each record represents a unique CDR3 protein, reported with the most common genes and DNA among its rows. TCRdb, rather than the study authors, made the V and J calls. Across this sample there are some 630,000 distinct CDR3 sequences, with about 7.1% seen only once. The ten most abundant clones make up around 1.6% of the sample.

All donors were healthy Caucasians. Three pairs of female monozygotic twins, all aged roughly 18 to 30 years, were included in the twin cohort. The RNA used for TCR libraries was isolated from peripheral blood mononuclear cells. These sequences were also reported in another study, on yellow fever vaccine responses in identical twins. The second source states: According to the authors, the vaccine-induced T cell response in identical twins seemed to be partly convergent and partly specific to each individual. In the study, vaccine-responding T cell clones were precisely tracked in identical twins.

Sequencing was done on a sample of PBMCs. The TCR comes from a woman aged 18-29 years in good health. The rearrangement joined TRBV4-1 to TRBJ1-2; TRBD1 lines up with 8 middle nucleotides. The CDR3 loop reads CASSQDTGGYGYTF. The nucleotide sequence reads TGCGCCAGCAGCCAAGATACAGGGGGCTATGGCTACACCTTC.